Described below is a single T cell receptor beta chain sequence and its context. The sample originates from a study of blood T cells in healthy people across ages. Together with a sample-barcoded 5' primer, a J-beta primer mix was included in a second PCR lasting about 7 to 11 cycles. TCRdb reprocessed the 5' RACE reads via MiXCR and lists one record per CDR3 protein. In the table there are about 1.6 million distinct CDR3 sequences, around 36% of which are singletons. Trimming left V 6 bases short and J 1 base short, with 10 bases between. The V gene's germline CDR1 is SNHLY and CDR2 FYNNEI. The CDR3 has 13 amino acids.

Sequencing was performed on blood. This receptor was taken from a woman aged 25 to 39 in good health. The J gene is TRBJ2-7, the V gene TRBV2; possibly TRBD1 for D (5 bases). CDR3 in amino acids: CASRPRTSYEQYF. The CDR3, as DNA: TGTGCCAGCAGACCGAGGACATCCTACGAGCAGTACTTC. The full variable domain, with the rest looked up from reference TRBV2 and TRBJ2-7, is EPEVTQTPSHQVTQMGQEVILRCVPISNHLYFYWYRQILGQKVEFLVSFYNNEISEKSEIFDDQFSVERPDGSNFTLKIRSTKLEDSAMYFCASRPRTSYEQYFGPGTRLTVT.